The clone carrying this T cell receptor (beta chain) was seen ten or more times. Time point described: sample taken at primary tumor resection. Tumor, nontumor lung or frozen PBMC supplied whole RNA that was sequenced unsorted. The data belong to a study of spatial heterogeneity in lung cancer. V trimming: 6 bases; J trimming: 9 bases; junction bases outside the gene matches: 10. Per germline, CDR1 MNHNS and CDR2 SASEGT. CDR3 length equals 15 residues. TCRdb ran MiXCR on the 5' RACE reads and lists one entry per CDR3 protein. This sample has 40,000 or so distinct CDR3 sequences, with roughly 4.9% found just once.

The source was PBMCs, collected at surgery. The chain links TRBV6-1 to TRBJ1-6; 8 nucleotides agree with TRBD1. This receptor was taken from a female donor with early-stage non-small cell lung cancer. CDR3 nucleotide sequence: TGTGCCAGCAGCACACGGACAGGGTCGGGTTCACCCCTCCACTTT. It encodes CASSTRTGSGSPLHF.